The sequence of this T cell receptor beta chain was determined in a study of radiotherapy plus CTLA-4 blockade in lung cancer. Study-level background: Disease control reached roughly 33%, with objective responses in around 20%.

Germline CDR1 reads SGHKS; CDR2 reads YYEKEE (reference sequence). The CDR3 consists of 16 residues. V lost 4 bases and J lost 2, with 19 bases in between. The table came from immunoSEQ multiplex PCR; TCRdb's copy has only in-frame clones and leaves some out. The profile shows roughly 100,000 clones, roughly 84% of them singletons. It was focal radiation plus CTLA-4 blockade with ipilimumab that patients with chemo-refractory metastatic non-small-cell lung cancer received. Sequenced here: peripheral blood, sampled from a patient treated with radiotherapy plus ipilimumab. This clonotype originated in a human donor with non-small cell lung cancer that progressed on radiotherapy plus ipilimumab. Some clones in this sample may be carry-over from other donors' samples. This sequence joins TRBV5-5 and TRBJ2-7, with D uncertain. CDR3 loop: CASSRSGSTTAYEQYF. The CDR3 DNA reads TGTGCCAGCAGCCGGTCAGGATCAACGACTGCCTACGAGCAGTACTTC.